The 24 T cell receptor beta chains reported below all come from one sample, sequenced in a study of shared clonotypes between healthy human individuals. Data came from immunoSEQ multiplex PCR; TCRdb stores just in-frame clones and leaves some out. The sample carries about a million clones, roughly 80% recorded once. Sequencing used memory CD4+ T cells sorted from blood. The subset is: CD45RA-negative fraction. Receptors originate from a man aged 18 to 29 in good health.

The rearrangement joins TRBV7-9 to TRBJ1-6; 10 bases are shared with TRBD1. The CDR3 sequence is 15 residues long. V was clipped by 5 bases and J by 10 bases; unmatched bases: 8. CDR1 is SEHNR, CDR2 FQNEAQ, per germline (reference sequence). CDR3 nucleotides: TGTGCCAGCAGCACTTACGGGACAGGGGAATCACCCCTCCACTTT. Amino acids: CASSTYGTGESPLHF.

The rearrangement joins TRBV27 to TRBJ1-1; no reliable D call. The CDR3 is made up of 19 amino acids. Germline values: CDR1 MNHEY, CDR2 SMNVEV (reference sequence). V lost 9 bases and J lost 1, with 30 bases in between. The CDR3 region is CASPRHPPFRTRPNTEAFF. In DNA form, the CDR3 reads TGTGCCAGTCCGCGTCACCCTCCCTTCCGGACCCGGCCGAACACTGAAGCTTTCTTT.

The sample holds one count of this clone. The chain carries TRBV28 and TRBJ1-2; no clear D. V lost 1 base, J lost 3 bases, and 3 bases lay in between. The CDR3 has 12 residues. Germline V CDR1 and CDR2: MDHEN, SYDVKM. CDR3 in amino acids: CASSLLDYGYTF. CDR3 bases: TGTGCCAGCAGTTTATTAGACTATGGCTACACCTTC.

This clone was counted a single time. The rearrangement links TRBV7-9 to TRBJ1-2; 7 bases agree with TRBD1. The germline gives CDR1 SEHNR, CDR2 FQNEAQ (reference sequence). The CDR3 runs to 15 residues. The V and J ends lost 5 bases and 6 bases, in that order; junction bases with no gene match: 12. CDR3: CASSPTGPRLNGYTF. CDR3 bases: TGTGCCAGCAGCCCGACAGGGCCTCGCCTGAATGGCTACACCTTC.

This sequence joins TRBV1 and TRBJ2-7; the table's D call of TRBD2 was not tested on the DNA. TRBV1 is recorded as a pseudogene. The CDR3 loop spans 20 amino acids. Here the CDR3 reads CTSSQDPGTSGGLFTYEQYF. CDR3 bases: TGCACCAGCAGCCAAGATCCTGGGACTAGCGGGGGACTATTCACCTACGAGCAGTACTTC.

This clone appeared once. The rearrangement links TRBV19 to TRBJ2-1, with 8 nucleotides matching TRBD2. The CDR3 contains 15 residues. J gave up 2 bases and V 3 bases, and 3 bases lay outside the gene matches. Germline V gives CDR1 LNHDA, CDR2 SQIVND (reference sequence). The CDR3 DNA is TGTGCCAGTAGTATTTTTAGCGGGACCTACAATGAGCAGTTCTTC. This translates into CASSIFSGTYNEQFF.

V and J are TRBV29-1 and TRBJ1-1; TRBD1 is a possible D gene (5 bases). The CDR3 runs 11 residues. V lost 8 bases, J lost 4 bases, and 11 bases lay in between. The V gene's germline CDR1 is SQVTM and CDR2 ANQGSEA. The chain's CDR3 is CSMGVGTEAFF. CDR3 bases: TGCAGCATGGGGGTAGGCACTGAAGCTTTCTTT.

This chain connects TRBV6-1 to TRBJ1-5; D unresolved. The V end was cut by 2 bases, the J end by 6 bases, with 8 bases between. CDR3 length: 13 residues. CDR1 is MNHNS, CDR2 SASEGT, per germline. The CDR3 region is CASSEFEGQPQHF. CDR3 nucleotide sequence: TGTGCCAGCAGTGAATTCGAGGGTCAGCCCCAGCATTTT.

This clone appeared a single time. The chain has TRBV29-1 and TRBJ1-2; 9 positions match TRBD1. V trimming: 5 bases; J trimming: 6 bases; junction bases outside the gene matches: 1. The CDR3 contains 11 residues. Germline CDR1 SQVTM, CDR2 ANQGSEA. DNA for the CDR3: TGCAGCGTTTGGGACAGGGATGGCTACACCTTC. Translating gives CSVWDRDGYTF.

This sequence joins TRBV28 and TRBJ2-7, with D unresolved. Deletions cut 6 bases from V and 6 bases from J, with 21 bases between. The CDR3 is 15 amino acids. CDR1 is MDHEN, CDR2 SYDVKM, per germline. The CDR3 coding sequence is TGTGCCAGCAGCCTCCCGGGCTTAGTGTCGCTCGAGCAGTACTTC. Translating it yields CASSLPGLVSLEQYF.

V gene TRBV5-5 combines with J gene TRBJ1-5; possible D gene TRBD1, 5 bases. The germline V gene has CDR1 SGHKS and CDR2 YYEKEE (reference sequence). This CDR3 region has 15 residues. The V end was cut by 1 base, the J end by 4 bases, with 12 bases between. The CDR3 bases are TGTGCCAGCAGCTTGAGCGGGGCGACGAATCAGCCCCAGCATTTT. Translated: CASSLSGATNQPQHF.

The chain uses TRBV7-2 and TRBJ2-3; no reliable D call. Trimming took off 5 bases at V and 4 bases at J, with 22 bases between the two ends. Germline V gene lookup returns CDR1 SGHTA and CDR2 FQGNSA. The CDR3 sequence is 17 residues long. The CDR3 DNA is TGTGCCAGCAGCGCCCCCCTAGGGTGGTCCACCTCAGATACGCAGTATTTT. Translated, it gives CASSAPLGWSTSDTQYF.

The V and J genes are TRBV10-3 and TRBJ2-1; D is undetermined. Trimming took 6 bases from V and 9 from J, leaving 15 bases between them. The CDR3 is 13 residues long. Germline CDR1 and CDR2: ENHRY and SYGVKD. The chain's CDR3 is CAIRGEASGEQFF. The CDR3 nucleotides read TGTGCCATCAGGGGCGAAGCATCAGGTGAGCAGTTCTTC.

This chain connects TRBV5-1 to TRBJ2-2, with D unresolved. Trimming left V 3 bases short and J 2 bases short, with 11 bases between. This CDR3 is 15 amino acids long. Germline V gives CDR1 SGHRS, CDR2 YFSETQ. The CDR3 loop reads CASSSTTINTGELFF. In DNA form, the CDR3 reads TGCGCCAGCAGCTCTACAACCATCAACACCGGGGAGCTGTTTTTT.

The CDR3, as DNA: TGCGCCAGCAGCCGTGAAGGGGGTAATCAGCCCCAGCATTTT. Protein product: CASSREGGNQPQHF. The chain employs TRBV5-1 and TRBJ1-5; possible D gene TRBD1, 6 bases. V was pared by 4 bases and J by 4 bases, with 12 bases between. The CDR3 spans 14 residues. The germline V gene has CDR1 SGHRS and CDR2 YFSETQ.

The chain has TRBV30 and TRBJ2-7; 8 positions match TRBD1. V trimming: 1 base; J trimming: 3 bases; junction bases outside the gene matches: 2. The V gene's germline CDR1 is GTSNPN and CDR2 SVGIG (reference sequence). The CDR3 loop spans 13 amino acids. The CDR3 coding sequence is TGTGCCTGGAGTGGACAGGGGTACTACGAGCAGTACTTC. It encodes CAWSGQGYYEQYF.

The V gene is TRBV6-1, the J gene TRBJ2-7; TRBD2 matches at 7 bases. Losses at the gene ends were 2 bases for V and 3 bases for J; bases not matched to a gene: 4. The CDR3 has 14 residues. Germline lookup yields CDR1 MNHNS and CDR2 SASEGT. CDR3 protein: CASSEYGGIYEQYF. The CDR3 DNA follows: TGTGCCAGCAGTGAATACGGGGGGATCTACGAGCAGTACTTC.

V and J are TRBV15 and TRBJ1-4, with D unresolved. Between the trimmed V and J ends, which lost 1 base and 3 bases, there was a span of 9 bases. Germline CDR1 LNHNV, CDR2 YYDKDF (reference sequence). The CDR3 is made up of 15 amino acids. The CDR3 DNA reads TGTGCCACCAGCAGAGGACGGTTAGCTAATGAAAAACTGTTTTTT. It is translated as CATSRGRLANEKLFF.

V gene TRBV19 combines with J gene TRBJ2-3; no clear D. CDR3 length: 13 amino acids. Trimming took off 2 bases at V and 2 bases at J, with 5 bases between the two ends. CDR1 and CDR2 (germline): LNHDA, SQIVND (reference sequence). The chain's CDR3 is CASSISLTDTQYF. The DNA for the CDR3 is TGTGCCAGTAGTATATCACTCACAGATACGCAGTATTTT.

The V call is TRBV6-5, the J call TRBJ2-7, with a tentative D call TRBD2 (6 bases). V lost 6 bases to trimming and J lost 7 bases, with 13 bases between them. The CDR3 consists of 12 residues. CDR1 and CDR2 (germline): MNHEY, SVGAGI. DNA for the CDR3: TGTGCCAGCAGGCCTATACGGGGGGAGCAGTACTTC. The encoded protein is CASRPIRGEQYF.

To note about this clone: This sample also contains other DNA sequences that code for the same CDR3. The CDR3 loop is CASSLGGEGQPQHF. The CDR3 coding sequence is TGCGCCAGCAGCTTGGGAGGGGAAGGGCAGCCCCAGCATTTT. This chain uses TRBV5-1 with TRBJ1-5; D possibly corresponds to TRBD1 (5 bases). Germline V gives CDR1 SGHRS, CDR2 YFSETQ. V was pared by 0 bases and J by 7 bases, with 11 bases between. The CDR3 is made up of 14 amino acids. The full variable domain, in which reference TRBV5-1 and TRBJ1-5 provide the parts outside the CDR3, is KAGVTQTPRYLIKTRGQQVTLSCSPISGHRSVSWYQQTPGQGLQFLFEYFSETQRNKGNFPGRFSGRQFSNSRSEMNVSTLELGDSALYLCASSLGGEGQPQHFGDGTRLSIL.

The V call is TRBV27, the J call TRBJ1-2; possibly TRBD1 for D (5 bases). V was cut by 5 bases and J by 6 bases, with 16 bases left in between. Germline V lookup: CDR1 MNHEY, CDR2 SMNVEV (reference sequence). CDR3 length: 14 amino acids. CDR3 sequence: CASSPLAGRDGYTF. CDR3 in DNA: TGTGCCAGCAGTCCCCTGGCAGGGAGGGATGGCTACACCTTC.

This clone was counted ten times or more. This chain links TRBV5-1 with TRBJ1-2; D is uncertain. Germline V gene sequence: CDR1 SGHRS, CDR2 YFSETQ. Between the trimmed V and J ends, which lost 4 bases and 7 bases, there was a span of 14 bases. This CDR3 is built from 13 residues. The CDR3 DNA reads TGCGCCAGCAGCCTGGACCCTGAACTTGGCTACACCTTC. It encodes CASSLDPELGYTF.

This clone was counted between two and nine times. The chain couples TRBV6-1 to TRBJ2-7, with D possibly being TRBD1 (5 bases). Germline V CDR1 and CDR2: MNHNS, SASEGT. This CDR3 is built from 12 residues. The ends were cut back, 7 bases at V and 4 bases at J, with 11 bases in the middle. DNA for the CDR3: TGTGCCAGCAACCCCACAGGTTACGAGCAGTACTTC. It is translated as CASNPTGYEQYF.